This passage covers 22 T cell receptor beta chains from one sample sequenced in a study of beta chain features in type 1 diabetes. Investigators reverse transcribed all isolated RNA, so they sequenced expressed TCRB transcripts. The protocol was immunoSEQ multiplex PCR, while the TCRdb copy is restricted to in-frame clones and leaves out a portion. The table records 430,000 or so clones, about an eighth of them present only once. Sequences were obtained from naive CD4+ T cells from blood. These receptors were taken from a woman aged 18-35 years in good health.

The gene calls are TRBV25-1 and TRBJ2-7; D is ambiguous. Germline CDR1 is MGHDK and CDR2 is SYGVNS. The CDR3 runs to 14 residues. V lost 7 bases and J lost 0, with 13 bases in between. The CDR3 nucleotides read TGTGCCAGCACCCCAGGCCATTTCTCCTACGAGCAGTACTTC. Translating gives CASTPGHFSYEQYF.

The chain has TRBV7-2 and TRBJ2-1; 9 bases agree with TRBD1. Germline trimming cut 5 bases from V and 1 base from J; bases unmatched to any gene: 6. This CDR3 comprises 16 residues. Germline V gene data show CDR1 as SGHTA and CDR2 as FQGNSA. The CDR3 is CASSRGQGGSYNEQFF. The CDR3 nucleotides read TGTGCCAGCAGCCGGGGACAGGGAGGATCCTACAATGAGCAGTTCTTC. Full variable domain (missing parts from reference TRBV7-2 and TRBJ2-1): GAGVSQSPSNKVTEKGKDVELRCDPISGHTALYWYRQSLGQGLEFLIYFQGNSAPDKSGLPSDRFSAERTGGSVSTLTIQRTQQEDSAVYLCASSRGQGGSYNEQFFGPGTRLTVL.

This clone was picked up a small number of times. V usage is TRBV7-2 and J usage is TRBJ2-7; D is unclear. This CDR3 has 15 amino acids. CDR1 is SGHTA, CDR2 FQGNSA, per germline. Trimming removed 5 bases from V and 0 bases from J, with 14 bases in between. CDR3 in DNA: TGTGCCAGCAGCCCAAAAAGGGATCGCTCCTACGAGCAGTACTTC. Translated, it gives CASSPKRDRSYEQYF. Supplemented by reference TRBV7-2 and TRBJ2-7, the full variable domain reads GAGVSQSPSNKVTEKGKDVELRCDPISGHTALYWYRQSLGQGLEFLIYFQGNSAPDKSGLPSDRFSAERTGGSVSTLTIQRTQQEDSAVYLCASSPKRDRSYEQYFGPGTRLTVT.

This clone was seen more than once but under ten times. This sequence joins TRBV7-9 and TRBJ2-2; tentatively, D is TRBD1 (5 bases). The CDR3 consists of 14 residues. Germline values: CDR1 SEHNR, CDR2 FQNEAQ (reference sequence). The ends were cut back, 5 bases at V and 5 bases at J, with 12 bases in the middle. This chain's CDR3 is CASSLTQVTGELFF. The CDR3 DNA reads as TGTGCCAGCAGCCTCACACAGGTTACCGGGGAGCTGTTTTTT.

The rearrangement links TRBV14 to TRBJ2-5; TRBD2 agrees at 14 bases. Germline V gene data show CDR1 as SGHDN and CDR2 as FVKESK. V was clipped by 8 bases and J by 0 bases; unmatched bases: 26. This CDR3 contains 23 residues. Here the CDR3 DNA reads TGTGCCAGCGACCGGGACAGGGTAAAACTGAGGACGGGACTAGCGGGAGACCAAGAGACCCAGTACTTC. Translated: CASDRDRVKLRTGLAGDQETQYF.

A few counts support this clone. The same CDR3 arises from other DNA sequences in this sample as well. The rearrangement uses TRBV18 and TRBJ2-3; D not resolved. V lost 3 bases and J 0 bases, leaving 4 bases between the germline ends. The CDR3 totals 13 residues. Germline CDR1 KGHSH, CDR2 LQKENI. CDR3 residues: CASSPLSTDTQYF. The CDR3 region has the DNA TGTGCCAGCTCACCGTTAAGCACAGATACGCAGTATTTT.

The chain employs TRBV5-4 and TRBJ1-2; D unresolved. The CDR3 sequence is 12 residues long. Germline V gene lookup returns CDR1 SGHNT and CDR2 YYREEE (reference sequence). Between the trimmed V and J ends, which lost 3 bases and 8 bases, there was a span of 11 bases. CDR3 in amino acids: CASSSAGAGYTF. The CDR3, as DNA: TGTGCCAGCAGCTCGGCCGGTGCCGGCTACACCTTC.

This clone was detected a few times. The DNA for the CDR3 is TGTGCCAGCAGCTTAGACGGCAGGCCCTACGTC. Protein product: CASSLDGRPYV. The genes are TRBV11-2 and TRBJ2-7; D unclear. V was shortened by 0 bases and J by 13 bases, with 10 bases between the two germline ends. The CDR3 is 11 residues long. Germline CDR1 SGHAT, CDR2 FQNNGV.

This clone turned up a few times. This rearrangement joins TRBV4-3 to TRBJ2-1; unclear D gene. With 1 base removed from V and 13 bases from J, the gap between germline ends came to 11 bases. The CDR3 runs to 12 residues. CDR1 and CDR2 (germline): LGHNA, YSLEER. This CDR3 reads CASSQVGLEQFF. The CDR3 DNA reads TGCGCCAGCAGCCAAGTCGGGTTAGAACAGTTCTTC.

This clone was observed at least ten times. The chain carries TRBV7-2 and TRBJ2-6; the D is unclear. CDR3 length equals 14 residues. Germline loops: CDR1 SGHTA, CDR2 FQGNSA. V was cut by 3 bases and J by 11 bases, with 14 bases left in between. The CDR3 loop is CASSFSTLSDVLTF. CDR3 DNA sequence: TGTGCCAGCAGCTTCTCGACACTCAGCGACGTCCTGACTTTC.

This clone showed up just a few times. V is TRBV2 and J is TRBJ1-1; 9 bases match TRBD1. Germline CDR1 SNHLY, CDR2 FYNNEI. The CDR3 spans 14 residues. Trimming cost V 7 bases and J 4 bases; bases outside gene matches: 7. The CDR3 DNA reads as TGTGCCAGCATACGACAGGGGGTCCGCACTGAAGCTTTCTTT. Amino acid sequence: CASIRQGVRTEAFF.

The rearrangement joins TRBV20-1 to TRBJ1-2; the match to TRBD1 covers 9 bases. This CDR3 comprises 11 residues. The germline CDR1 and CDR2 sequences are DFQATT and SNEGSKA (reference sequence). J lost 8 bases, V lost 8 bases, and 6 bases had no gene match. The CDR3 here is CSSTGGAGYTF. For the CDR3, the DNA is TGCAGTTCTACAGGGGGCGCAGGCTACACCTTC.

The chain is built from TRBV6-6 and TRBJ2-6; D possibly matches TRBD1 or TRBD2 (5 bases each). The CDR3 length is 16 residues. The V and J ends lost 5 bases and 0 bases respectively, with 11 bases between them. The germline V gene has CDR1 MNHNY and CDR2 SVGAGI (reference sequence). CDR3 DNA sequence: TGTGCCAGCAGTCGGGACGGGGCCTCTGGGGCCAACGTCCTGACTTTC. Its translation: CASSRDGASGANVLTF.

The chain has TRBV5-1 and TRBJ1-1; D unresolved. The CDR3 totals 15 residues. Trimming pared 7 bases from V and 0 bases from J, leaving 16 bases between. Germline V gene sequence: CDR1 SGHRS, CDR2 YFSETQ. This CDR3 is CASQWQPDVNTEAFF. DNA of the CDR3: TGCGCCAGCCAGTGGCAGCCCGACGTGAACACTGAAGCTTTCTTT.

The rearrangement joins TRBV6-5 to TRBJ2-7, with a possible D match to TRBD1 (6 bases). This CDR3 is built from 15 residues. Germline values: CDR1 MNHEY, CDR2 SVGAGI. Trimming stripped 5 bases from V and 7 bases from J, with 21 bases between. Written as DNA, the CDR3 is TGTGCCAGCAGTCGACAGGCCATCCCCTCTGGTGAGCAGTACGTC. This encodes CASSRQAIPSGEQYV.

This clone has only a few counts. This rearrangement joins TRBV7-2 to TRBJ2-3; TRBD1 is a possible D gene (5 bases). Trimming pared 7 bases from V and 2 bases from J, leaving 16 bases between. The CDR3 loop spans 15 amino acids. Germline lookup yields CDR1 SGHTA and CDR2 FQGNSA. The CDR3 region has the DNA TGTGCCAGCACCTGGGCAGGGTTTATCACAGATACGCAGTATTTT. Translation gives CASTWAGFITDTQYF. The full variable domain, rest sourced from reference TRBV7-2 and TRBJ2-3, is GAGVSQSPSNKVTEKGKDVELRCDPISGHTALYWYRQSLGQGLEFLIYFQGNSAPDKSGLPSDRFSAERTGGSVSTLTIQRTQQEDSAVYLCASTWAGFITDTQYFGPGTRLTVL.

This clone was observed a few times. The chain uses TRBV4-1 and TRBJ2-3; 11 bases are shared with TRBD2. V gave up 2 bases and J gave up 3 bases; unmatched junction bases: 4. CDR3 length: 16 amino acids. CDR1 MGHRA and CDR2 YSYEKL come from the germline V gene. CDR3 amino acids: CASSQPLAGGTDTQYF. The CDR3 DNA reads as TGCGCCAGCAGCCAACCGCTAGCGGGGGGAACAGATACGCAGTATTTT.

This clone has more than one count but fewer than ten. The rearrangement uses TRBV7-9 and TRBJ1-2; the D gene is possibly TRBD1 (5 bases). The CDR3 contains 13 residues. The germline gives CDR1 SEHNR, CDR2 FQNEAQ (reference sequence). Trimming pared 5 bases from V and 8 bases from J, leaving 15 bases between. This CDR3 reads CASSQLGVQGYTF. In nucleotides, the CDR3 is TGTGCCAGCAGCCAGTTAGGGGTTCAGGGCTACACCTTC.

Note on this clone: The same CDR3 can be traced to other DNA sequences in this sample. This chain links TRBV5-4 with TRBJ2-5; no clear D. The CDR3 length is 11 residues. V gave up 2 bases and J gave up 5 bases, with 4 bases separating them. The germline CDR1 and CDR2 sequences are SGHNT and YYREEE (reference sequence). In DNA, the CDR3 is TGTGCCAGCAGCTTCGAGGAGACCCAGTACTTC. Its translation: CASSFEETQYF.

The chain is built from TRBV5-6 and TRBJ2-5, with TRBD2 matching 7 bases. Germline CDR1 SGHDT, CDR2 YYEEEE. The V segment lost 6 bases and the J segment 4 bases; nucleotides outside the gene matches: 9. The CDR3 runs 14 residues. The CDR3: CASKPDPGGETQYF. CDR3 coding DNA: TGTGCCAGCAAACCCGACCCGGGGGGAGAGACCCAGTACTTC.

Concerning this clone itself: In the same sample, other DNA sequences code for this CDR3. The chain employs TRBV5-1 and TRBJ2-3, with D possibly being TRBD2 (6 bases). Deletions cut 4 bases from V and 2 bases from J, with 8 bases between. This CDR3 is built from 13 residues. Germline loops: CDR1 SGHRS, CDR2 YFSETQ. DNA of the CDR3: TGCGCCAGCAGCCCGGGGGACACAGATACGCAGTATTTT. Its translation is CASSPGDTDTQYF.

V usage is TRBV27 and J usage is TRBJ1-2, with D unclear. CDR1 is MNHEY, CDR2 SMNVEV, per germline (reference sequence). Deletions cut 0 bases from V and 6 bases from J, with 14 bases between. The CDR3 has 15 residues. CDR3 DNA: TGTGCCAGCAGTTTATCTAGGCTAAAGTCTGATGGCTACACCTTC. It translates to CASSLSRLKSDGYTF.